These 32 T cell receptor beta chains originate from one sample sequenced in a study of cytomegalovirus exposure and HLA in healthy donors. Vbeta (60) and Jbeta (13) primers were used in the PCR. Here immunoSEQ multiplex PCR was the method, and the copy in TCRdb shows in-frame clones only, minus some. The sample holds approximately 130,000 clones, approximately 79% seen once. The sample was PBMCs. The source is a man in his forties or fifties in good health and CMV-seropositive.

The chain is built from TRBV27 and TRBJ1-2, with a weak D call TRBD1 (6 bases). Germline-derived CDR1 and CDR2 are MNHEY and SMNVEV (reference sequence). V was clipped by 5 bases and J by 8 bases, with 18 bases between them. The CDR3 is 14 amino acids. CDR3 coding DNA: TGTGCCAGCAGTCCCATGGACAGTACCTACGGCTACACCTTC. Protein product: CASSPMDSTYGYTF.

The chain employs TRBV5-1 and TRBJ1-1; TRBD1 matches at 9 bases. The CDR3 loop spans 16 amino acids. Germline CDR1 SGHRS, CDR2 YFSETQ. After removal of 3 bases from V and 1 base from J, the junction contained 7 bases not matched to a gene. CDR3 DNA: TGCGCCAGCAGCTCCATCCCGGGACAGGGGAACACTGAAGCTTTCTTT. As protein: CASSSIPGQGNTEAFF.

As to this clone: It is likely a read error: a sequence one base away is far more abundant. The chain combines TRBV5-6 with TRBJ2-1; 10 bases are a match to TRBD1. V gave up 2 bases and J gave up 8 bases; unmatched junction bases: 16. Germline CDR1 SGHDT, CDR2 YYEEEE. This CDR3 is built from 18 residues. The CDR3: CASSFSGTGVFSADEQFF. DNA for the CDR3: TGTGCCAGCAGCTTCTCCGGGACAGGGGTTTTTTCAGCCGATGAGCAGTTCTTC.

V usage is TRBV29-1 and J usage is TRBJ2-7; D might be TRBD1 (6 bases). The V end lost 6 bases, the J end lost 6 bases, and 15 bases lay between the germline ends. In germline, CDR1 is SQVTM, CDR2 ANQGSEA. The CDR3 totals 12 residues. Here the CDR3 reads CSVSGTSTEQYF. The DNA of the CDR3 is TGCAGCGTGTCCGGGACATCTACCGAGCAGTACTTC.

This chain joins TRBV30 and TRBJ1-2; D possibly corresponds to TRBD1 (5 bases). Trimming stripped 3 bases from V and 0 bases from J, with 14 bases between. CDR3 size: 15 residues. The germline V gene encodes CDR1 GTSNPN and CDR2 SVGIG (reference sequence). The chain's CDR3 is CAWSVGGRANYGYTF. The CDR3 nucleotides are TGTGCCTGGAGCGTGGGGGGGAGAGCTAACTATGGCTACACCTTC.

This clone was counted between two and nine times. CDR3 nucleotide sequence: TGTGCCAGCAGCTTGGGGAGGGGACTAGCGGGACGAACAGATACGCAGTATTTT. Protein product: CASSLGRGLAGRTDTQYF. The chain links TRBV5-8 to TRBJ2-3; TRBD2 matches at 13 bases. The germline V gene encodes CDR1 SGHTS and CDR2 YDEGEE. The CDR3 runs 18 residues. With V trimmed by 0 bases and J by 3 bases, 7 bases remained unmatched.

V usage is TRBV2 and J usage is TRBJ1-4; no definite D call. Trimming left V 6 bases short and J 7 bases short, with 12 bases between. Germline loops: CDR1 SNHLY, CDR2 FYNNEI. This CDR3 is 13 amino acids long. The CDR3 loop reads CASSAGETEKLFF. The CDR3 DNA reads as TGTGCCAGCAGCGCCGGGGAAACTGAAAAACTGTTTTTT.

The chain recombines TRBV25-1 with TRBJ2-7; 9 nucleotides agree with TRBD1. Looked up from germline, CDR1 is MGHDK and CDR2 is SYGVNS. This CDR3 spans 18 amino acids. V gave up 2 bases and J gave up 3 bases; unmatched junction bases: 14. The CDR3 DNA reads as TGTGCCAGCAGTGAAACCTCCACAGGACAGGGGAAAGTCTACGAGCAGTACTTC. Translation gives CASSETSTGQGKVYEQYF.

The rearrangement joins TRBV4-1 to TRBJ1-2, with TRBD1 matching 9 bases. Trimming cost V 5 bases and J 8 bases; bases outside gene matches: 12. This CDR3 region has 15 residues. The germline CDR1 and CDR2 sequences are MGHRA and YSYEKL. In nucleotides, the CDR3 is TGCGCCAGCAGCTACGGGACAGGGACTTTAGGGGGCTACACCTTC. Its protein product is CASSYGTGTLGGYTF.

CDR3 protein: CASTTKGAGGDEQFF. The DNA of the CDR3 is TGTGCCAGCACCACGAAGGGAGCGGGAGGGGATGAGCAGTTCTTC. V is TRBV6-1 and J is TRBJ2-1; 10 positions agree with TRBD2. Unmatched junction bases numbered 11, after V lost 7 bases and J lost 8 bases. The CDR3 covers 15 residues. Looked up from germline, CDR1 is MNHNS and CDR2 is SASEGT.

The chain couples TRBV6-1 to TRBJ2-7; TRBD1 is a possible D gene (5 bases). The V end was cut by 7 bases, the J end by 4 bases, with 20 bases between. Germline CDR1 is MNHNS and CDR2 is SASEGT. The CDR3 has 15 amino acids. The CDR3 bases are TGTGCCAGCATAGATCTGAGGCAGGGTATATACGAGCAGTACTTC. This gives the protein CASIDLRQGIYEQYF.

The chain is built from TRBV18 and TRBJ1-5, with 8 bases matching TRBD1. Germline assignment: CDR1 KGHSH and CDR2 LQKENI. This CDR3 has 15 residues. Trimming removed 4 bases from V and 9 bases from J; junction bases left unmatched: 11. The CDR3 is CASSQPGQGARPQHF. The CDR3 region has the DNA TGTGCCAGCTCACAACCGGGGCAGGGGGCGAGGCCCCAGCATTTT. Drawing the rest from reference TRBV18 and TRBJ1-5, the complete variable domain is NAGVMQNPRHLVRRRGQEARLRCSPMKGHSHVYWYRQLPEEGLKFMVYLQKENIIDESGMPKERFSAEFPKEGPSILRIQQVVRGDSAAYFCASSQPGQGARPQHFGDGTRLSIL.

The chain is built from TRBV18 and TRBJ1-1; 8 bases align to TRBD1. CDR1 is KGHSH, CDR2 LQKENI, per germline. This CDR3 is built from 15 residues. V gave up 3 bases and J gave up 8 bases; unmatched junction bases: 11. Here the CDR3 reads CASSPPGQERQEAFF. The CDR3 DNA sequence: TGTGCCAGCTCACCTCCGGGACAGGAAAGGCAAGAAGCTTTCTTT.

The chain combines TRBV18 with TRBJ2-6; D possibly corresponds to TRBD1 (6 bases). V gave up 3 bases and J gave up 2 bases, with 11 bases separating them. There are 16 residues in the CDR3. Germline V gives CDR1 KGHSH, CDR2 LQKENI. The CDR3 region is CASSPQTGAGANVLTF. The DNA of the CDR3 is TGTGCCAGCTCACCCCAGACAGGTGCTGGGGCCAACGTCCTGACTTTC. The full variable domain, its missing parts supplied by reference TRBV18 and TRBJ2-6, is NAGVMQNPRHLVRRRGQEARLRCSPMKGHSHVYWYRQLPEEGLKFMVYLQKENIIDESGMPKERFSAEFPKEGPSILRIQQVVRGDSAAYFCASSPQTGAGANVLTFGAGSRLTVL.

V usage is TRBV15 and J usage is TRBJ2-2, with 8 bases fitting TRBD2. V was clipped by 0 bases and J by 2 bases; unmatched bases: 14. CDR1 and CDR2 (germline): LNHNV, YYDKDF (reference sequence). This CDR3 has 20 amino acids. CDR3 nucleotides: TGTGCCACCAGCAGAGATTTGATCTGGGCGGGAGGACTTAACACCGGGGAGCTGTTTTTT. Its protein product is CATSRDLIWAGGLNTGELFF. The full variable domain, rest sourced from reference TRBV15 and TRBJ2-2, is DAMVIQNPRYQVTQFGKPVTLSCSQTLNHNVMYWYQQKSSQAPKLLFHYYDKDFNNEADTPDNFQSRRPNTSFCFLDIRSPGLGDTAMYLCATSRDLIWAGGLNTGELFFGEGSRLTVL.

This clone occurred many times. J is TRBJ1-1 and V is TRBV29-1; D might be TRBD1 (5 bases). The ends were cut back, 7 bases at V and 1 base at J, with 16 bases in the middle. CDR3 length: 14 residues. Germline loops: CDR1 SQVTM, CDR2 ANQGSEA. CDR3 coding DNA: TGCAGCGCGAAGTCGACAGAACCGAACACTGAAGCTTTCTTT. This translates into CSAKSTEPNTEAFF.

The chain is built from TRBV7-8 and TRBJ1-2, with no clear D. V gave up 5 bases and J gave up 0 bases, with 7 bases separating them. Germline values: CDR1 SGHVS, CDR2 FQNEAQ. The CDR3 loop spans 13 amino acids. The CDR3 DNA follows: TGTGCCAGCAGCACTTCAACTAACTATGGCTACACCTTC. The encoded protein is CASSTSTNYGYTF.

The chain recombines TRBV5-1 with TRBJ2-2; 7 bases match TRBD1. This CDR3 contains 14 residues. J gave up 5 bases and V 4 bases, and 5 bases lay outside the gene matches. Germline-derived CDR1 and CDR2 are SGHRS and YFSETQ. Written as DNA, the CDR3 is TGCGCCAGCAGCCTGGGGACAGTGACCGGGGAGCTGTTTTTT. This sequence encodes CASSLGTVTGELFF.

The V call is TRBV27, the J call TRBJ2-3, with D unclear. CDR1 is MNHEY, CDR2 SMNVEV, per germline (reference sequence). V was trimmed by 3 bases and J by 1 base, leaving 11 bases between them. The length of the CDR3 is 15 residues. CDR3 in amino acids: CASSFRRIRTDTQYF. For the CDR3, the DNA is TGTGCCAGCAGTTTTCGCAGAATTCGCACAGATACGCAGTATTTT.

The rearrangement links TRBV6-4 to TRBJ2-7, with D perhaps matching TRBD2 (7 bases). V lost 10 bases to trimming and J lost 0 bases, with 16 bases between them. Germline V lookup: CDR1 MRHNA, CDR2 SNTAGT. This CDR3 region has 14 residues. CDR3 protein: CATQSGGFSYEQYF. CDR3 in DNA: TGTGCCACCCAATCGGGGGGCTTCTCCTACGAGCAGTACTTC.

The chain recombines TRBV25-1 with TRBJ2-7, with D unresolved. Trimming took off 1 base at V and 2 bases at J, with 15 bases between the two ends. Germline V CDR1 and CDR2: MGHDK, SYGVNS. The CDR3 is 16 amino acids. CDR3 amino acids: CASSELRGSGAYEQYF. The DNA of the CDR3 is TGTGCCAGCAGTGAATTACGAGGAAGTGGAGCCTACGAGCAGTACTTC.

This clone has a single count. The chain combines TRBV9 with TRBJ2-3; 9 bases agree with TRBD1. Trimming at V came to 3 bases and at J to 7 bases, leaving 6 bases not matched to a gene. The CDR3 covers 14 residues. Looked up from germline, CDR1 is SGDLS and CDR2 is YYNGEE. CDR3 in DNA: TGTGCCAGCAGCGCCAGGGACAGGGAGTATACGCAGTATTTT. Translation: CASSARDREYTQYF.

The rearrangement uses TRBV10-3 and TRBJ2-6, with 11 bases matching TRBD1. The ends lost 2 bases at V and 4 bases at J; junction bases unmatched: 4. Germline CDR1 and CDR2: ENHRY and SYGVKD. This CDR3 has 17 residues. The CDR3 sequence is CAISEGTGGTGANVLTF. The CDR3 DNA is TGTGCCATCAGTGAGGGGACAGGGGGGACCGGGGCCAACGTCCTGACTTTC.

This chain links TRBV29-1 with TRBJ1-2; perhaps TRBD1 as D (5 bases). V was trimmed by 4 bases and J by 6 bases, leaving 9 bases between them. Germline V gene sequence: CDR1 SQVTM, CDR2 ANQGSEA. The CDR3 is 11 amino acids. The CDR3 sequence: CSVAGNDGYTF. CDR3 nucleotides: TGCAGCGTTGCAGGGAACGATGGCTACACCTTC. Filled out from reference TRBV29-1 and TRBJ1-2, the complete variable domain reads SAVISQKPSRDICQRGTSLTIQCQVDSQVTMMFWYRQQPGQSLTLIATANQGSEATYESGFVIDKFPISRPNLTFSTLTVSNMSPEDSSIYLCSVAGNDGYTFGSGTRLTVV.

CDR3 sequence: CASSYRGLAGVETQYF. For the CDR3, the DNA is TGTGCCAGCAGTTACCGAGGACTAGCGGGAGTAGAGACCCAGTACTTC. The J gene is TRBJ2-5, the V gene TRBV6-5, with 13 bases matching TRBD2. V gave up 2 bases and J gave up 4 bases; unmatched junction bases: 4. Germline V lookup: CDR1 MNHEY, CDR2 SVGAGI. This CDR3 comprises 16 residues.

This clone appeared once. J is TRBJ2-3 and V is TRBV15; 7 nucleotides agree with TRBD2. Germline trimming cut 4 bases from V and 0 bases from J; bases unmatched to any gene: 13. CDR3 length equals 18 residues. Germline CDR1 is LNHNV and CDR2 is YYDKDF (reference sequence). In DNA form, the CDR3 reads TGTGCCACCAGCAAACTCTTGGGGGGGACTTTAAGCACAGATACGCAGTATTTT. Amino acids: CATSKLLGGTLSTDTQYF.

Here the CDR3 reads CASSGWRGSYEQYF. The CDR3 region has the DNA TGTGCCAGCAGTGGGTGGCGGGGCTCCTACGAGCAGTACTTC. This rearrangement joins TRBV6-1 to TRBJ2-7; D perhaps matches TRBD2 (6 bases). Trimming left V 4 bases short and J 0 bases short, with 10 bases between. The germline V gene has CDR1 MNHNS and CDR2 SASEGT. This CDR3 is built from 14 residues.

The chain has TRBV7-9 and TRBJ1-1; D possibly corresponds to TRBD1 (5 bases). CDR3 size: 13 residues. V lost 3 bases and J 1 base, leaving 6 bases between the germline ends. Germline-derived CDR1 and CDR2 are SEHNR and FQNEAQ (reference sequence). The CDR3 loop is CASSFGANTEAFF. CDR3 sequence (DNA): TGTGCCAGCAGCTTTGGGGCGAACACTGAAGCTTTCTTT.

This clone was detected only once. The chain joins TRBV7-9 to TRBJ1-2; no reliable D call. CDR1 and CDR2 from the germline V gene are SEHNR and FQNEAQ (reference sequence). This CDR3 spans 13 amino acids. V dropped 5 bases and J dropped 8 bases, with 15 bases sitting between them. This CDR3 reads CASSQTETQGYTF. The CDR3, as DNA: TGTGCCAGCAGCCAGACCGAGACTCAGGGCTACACCTTC.

The V call is TRBV9, the J call TRBJ2-5, with D tentatively TRBD1 (6 bases). The CDR3 has 14 residues. V was pared by 0 bases and J by 5 bases, with 11 bases between. Per germline, CDR1 SGDLS and CDR2 YYNGEE. The CDR3 spells CASSVGHRVETQYF. The CDR3 nucleotides are TGTGCCAGCAGCGTAGGACACAGGGTGGAGACCCAGTACTTC. The full variable domain, in which reference TRBV9 and TRBJ2-5 provide the parts outside the CDR3, is DSGVTQTPKHLITATGQRVTLRCSPRSGDLSVYWYQQSLDQGLQFLIQYYNGEERAKGNILERFSAQQFPDLHSELNLSSLELGDSALYFCASSVGHRVETQYFGPGTRLLVL.

The chain joins TRBV6-1 to TRBJ1-5; 7 bases fit TRBD1. From germline, CDR1 is MNHNS and CDR2 SASEGT. The CDR3 spans 15 residues. V was pared by 2 bases and J by 4 bases, with 5 bases of the junction left unmatched. CDR3 protein: CASSERGQSNQPQHF. CDR3 DNA: TGTGCCAGCAGTGAAAGGGGACAGAGTAATCAGCCCCAGCATTTT.

In DNA, the CDR3 is TGCAGCGTTTCCGGACAGGAAGCTTTCTTT. It yields the protein CSVSGQEAFF. V and J are TRBV29-1 and TRBJ1-1; D may be TRBD1 (6 bases). The CDR3 covers 10 residues. The V gene's germline CDR1 is SQVTM and CDR2 ANQGSEA. Trimming removed 5 bases from V and 8 bases from J, with 9 bases in between.